This TCR beta chain originates from a study of immune heterogeneity within non-small cell lung tumors. Overall study: Among the tumors, 4 were squamous cell carcinomas, approximately eleven were non-squamous carcinomas and 1 was not otherwise specified.

A multiplex PCR containing 32 V primers and 13 J primers was used to amplify TCR beta CDR3. From the multiplex PCR reads, TCRdb called clonotypes with MiXCR, one entry per CDR3 protein. The profile shows around 23,000 distinct CDR3 sequences, 27% of them singletons. The table lists this clonotype with many counts. Template input, which was bulk tumor genomic DNA, totaled roughly 540 ng per sample. Several spatially distant biopsies were obtained per primary tumor intraoperatively. Undergoing curative surgery were patients whose non-small cell lung cancer was untreated and newly diagnosed. After removal of 3 bases from V and 6 bases from J, the junction contained 6 bases not matched to a gene. Germline loops: CDR1 SGDLS, CDR2 YYNGEE. CDR3 length equals 14 residues.

The TCR comes from a man between 35 and 55 years old with non-small cell lung cancer. The sequencing input was lung tumor tissue. The rearrangement links TRBV9 to TRBJ2-3; 8 bases map to TRBD2. CDR3 sequence (DNA): TGTGCCAGCAGCGGGGGACTAGTTAGGGATACGCAGTATTTT. Its translation is CASSGGLVRDTQYF.